Detailed here is one T cell receptor (beta chain). It was with 60 Vbeta and 13 Jbeta primers that the PCR ran. Data came from immunoSEQ multiplex PCR; TCRdb stores just in-frame clones and leaves some out. Here the sample spans over 150,000 clones, about 65% being singletons. The sample is drawn from a study of cytomegalovirus exposure and HLA in healthy donors. The CDR3 length is 16 residues. Trimming cost V 3 bases and J 6 bases; bases outside gene matches: 8. CDR1 is MNHEY and CDR2 is SVGAGI in the germline V gene. The chain is built from TRBV6-5 and TRBJ1-4, with 9 bases fitting TRBD1. Material: PBMCs. This sequence was found in a woman aged 25 to 39 in good health and CMV-seronegative. The CDR3 sequence: CASSYSGQGGDEKLFF. CDR3 sequence (DNA): TGTGCCAGCAGTTATTCGGGACAGGGTGGCGATGAAAAACTGTTTTTT.